This T cell receptor (beta chain) was recovered during a study of blood T cell repertoires in COVID-19. Turning to the study itself: T cells, B-cell-depleted T cells, or PBMCs supplied cDNA or gDNA.

The germline CDR1 and CDR2 sequences are MGHDK and SYGVNS. The CDR3 has 11 residues. V was pared by 6 bases and J by 6 bases, with 7 bases between. Original handling: Estimation of nucleated cell counts was performed using reference gene primer amplification. The protocol was immunoSEQ multiplex PCR, while the TCRdb copy is restricted to in-frame clones and leaves out a portion. That table is the source of V, J and clone size, and D and trimming were worked out from the DNA. The repertoire consists of about 220,000 clones, with 84% occurring once and the leading ten covering 6.8%. Living in 24 US areas, the participants were between roughly 18 and 90 years of age.

The specimen was PBMCs or T cells enriched from blood (not recorded which). The V call is TRBV25-1, the J call TRBJ2-3; D uncertain. This receptor was obtained from a woman in her forties who had recovered from COVID-19. The CDR3 reads CASSSIDTQYF. DNA of the CDR3: TGTGCCAGCAGCAGTATTGATACGCAGTATTTT. Full variable domain (rest looked up from reference TRBV25-1 and TRBJ2-3): EADIYQTPRYLVIGTGKKITLECSQTMGHDKMYWYQQDPGMELHLIHYSYGVNSTEKGDLSSESTVSRIRTEHFPLTLESARPSHTSQYLCASSSIDTQYFGPGTRLTVL.